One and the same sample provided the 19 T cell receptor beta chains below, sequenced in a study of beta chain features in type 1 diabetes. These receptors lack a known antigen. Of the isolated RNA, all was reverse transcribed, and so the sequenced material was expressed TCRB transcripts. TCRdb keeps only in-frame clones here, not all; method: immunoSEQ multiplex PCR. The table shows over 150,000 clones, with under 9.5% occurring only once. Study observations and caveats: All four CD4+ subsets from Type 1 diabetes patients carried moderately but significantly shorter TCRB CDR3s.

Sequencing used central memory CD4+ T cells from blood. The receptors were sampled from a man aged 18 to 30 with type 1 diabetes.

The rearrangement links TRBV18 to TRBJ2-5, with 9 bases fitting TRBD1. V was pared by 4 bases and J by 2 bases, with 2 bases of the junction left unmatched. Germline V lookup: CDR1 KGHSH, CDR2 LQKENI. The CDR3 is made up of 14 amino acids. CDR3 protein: CASSRDRGQETQYF. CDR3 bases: TGTGCCAGCTCACGCGACAGGGGGCAAGAGACCCAGTACTTC.

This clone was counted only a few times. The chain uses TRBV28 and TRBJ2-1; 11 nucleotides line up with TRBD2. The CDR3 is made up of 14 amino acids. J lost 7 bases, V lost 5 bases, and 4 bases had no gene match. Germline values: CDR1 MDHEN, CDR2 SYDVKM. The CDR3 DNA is TGTGCCAGCAGTGTGACTAGCGGGAAGAATGAGCAGTTCTTC. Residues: CASSVTSGKNEQFF.

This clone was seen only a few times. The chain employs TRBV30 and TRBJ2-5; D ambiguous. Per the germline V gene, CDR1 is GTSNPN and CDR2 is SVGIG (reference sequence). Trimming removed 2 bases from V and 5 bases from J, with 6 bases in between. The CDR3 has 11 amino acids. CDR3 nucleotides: TGTGCCTGGAGTCTAGAGGAGACCCAGTACTTC. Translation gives CAWSLEETQYF. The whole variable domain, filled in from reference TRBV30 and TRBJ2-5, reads SQTIHQWPATLVQPVGSPLSLECTVEGTSNPNLYWYRQAAGRGLQLLFYSVGIGQISSEVPQNLSASRPQDRQFILSSKKLLLSDSGFYLCAWSLEETQYFGPGTRLLVL.

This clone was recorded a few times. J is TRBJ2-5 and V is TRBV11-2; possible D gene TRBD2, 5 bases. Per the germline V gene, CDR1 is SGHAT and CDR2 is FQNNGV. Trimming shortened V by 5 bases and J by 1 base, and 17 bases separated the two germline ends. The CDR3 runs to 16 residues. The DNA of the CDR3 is TGTGCCAGCAGCCCCCGAGTGAACGGGGTCCAAGAGACCCAGTACTTC. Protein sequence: CASSPRVNGVQETQYF.

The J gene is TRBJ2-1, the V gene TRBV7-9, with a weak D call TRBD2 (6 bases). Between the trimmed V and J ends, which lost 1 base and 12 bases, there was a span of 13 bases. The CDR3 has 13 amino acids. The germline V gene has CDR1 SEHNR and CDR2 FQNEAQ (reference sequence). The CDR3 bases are TGTGCCAGCAGCTTAGACCGGAGGGCCCGGCAGTTCTTC. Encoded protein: CASSLDRRARQFF.

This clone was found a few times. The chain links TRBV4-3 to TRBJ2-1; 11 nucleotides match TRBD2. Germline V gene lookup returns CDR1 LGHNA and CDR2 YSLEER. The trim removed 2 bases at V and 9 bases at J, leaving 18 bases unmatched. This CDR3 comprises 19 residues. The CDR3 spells CASSQHSGNPGLAVGEQFF. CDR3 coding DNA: TGCGCCAGCAGCCAACATTCGGGAAATCCGGGACTAGCGGTTGGTGAGCAGTTCTTC.

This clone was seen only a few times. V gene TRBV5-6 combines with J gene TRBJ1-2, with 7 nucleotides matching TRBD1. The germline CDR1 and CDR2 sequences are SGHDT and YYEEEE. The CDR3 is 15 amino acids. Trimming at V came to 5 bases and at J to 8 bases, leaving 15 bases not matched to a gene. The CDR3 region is CASRYPGQRSGGYTF. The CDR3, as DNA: TGTGCCAGCAGGTATCCGGGACAGAGGTCGGGGGGCTACACCTTC. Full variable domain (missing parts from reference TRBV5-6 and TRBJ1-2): DAGVTQSPTHLIKTRGQQVTLRCSPKSGHDTVSWYQQALGQGPQFIFQYYEEEERQRGNFPDRFSGHQFPNYSSELNVNALLLGDSALYLCASRYPGQRSGGYTFGSGTRLTVV.

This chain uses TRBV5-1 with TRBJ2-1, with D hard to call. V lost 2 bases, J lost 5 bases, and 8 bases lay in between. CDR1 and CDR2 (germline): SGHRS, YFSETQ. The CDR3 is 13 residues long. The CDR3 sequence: CASSFGADNEQFF. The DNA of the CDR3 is TGCGCCAGCAGCTTCGGCGCGGACAATGAGCAGTTCTTC.

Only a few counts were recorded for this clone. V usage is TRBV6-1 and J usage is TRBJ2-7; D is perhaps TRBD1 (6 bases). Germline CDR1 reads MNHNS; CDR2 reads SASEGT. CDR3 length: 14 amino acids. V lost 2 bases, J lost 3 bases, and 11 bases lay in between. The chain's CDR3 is CASSEQGKNYEQYF. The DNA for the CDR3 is TGTGCCAGCAGTGAACAGGGGAAAAACTACGAGCAGTACTTC.

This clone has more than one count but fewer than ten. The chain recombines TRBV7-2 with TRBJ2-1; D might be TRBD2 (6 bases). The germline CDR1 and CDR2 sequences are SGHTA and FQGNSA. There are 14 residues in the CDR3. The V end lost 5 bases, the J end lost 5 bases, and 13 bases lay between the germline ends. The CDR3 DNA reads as TGTGCCAGCAGCCGTATCGGCGGGGACAATGAGCAGTTCTTC. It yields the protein CASSRIGGDNEQFF.

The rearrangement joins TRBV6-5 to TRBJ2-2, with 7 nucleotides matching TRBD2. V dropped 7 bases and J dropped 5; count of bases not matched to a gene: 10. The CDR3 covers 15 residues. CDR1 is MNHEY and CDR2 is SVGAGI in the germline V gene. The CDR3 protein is CASMGEGMRTGELFF. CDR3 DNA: TGTGCCAGCATGGGGGAGGGGATGAGGACCGGGGAGCTGTTTTTT.

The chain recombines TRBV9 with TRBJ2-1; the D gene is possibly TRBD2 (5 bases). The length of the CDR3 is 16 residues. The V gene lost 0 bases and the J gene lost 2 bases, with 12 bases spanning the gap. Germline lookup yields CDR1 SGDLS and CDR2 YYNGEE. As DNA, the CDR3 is TGTGCCAGCAGCGTAGGAGTAAGCGGACCCTACAATGAGCAGTTCTTC. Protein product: CASSVGVSGPYNEQFF. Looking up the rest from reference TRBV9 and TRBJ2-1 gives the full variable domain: DSGVTQTPKHLITATGQRVTLRCSPRSGDLSVYWYQQSLDQGLQFLIQYYNGEERAKGNILERFSAQQFPDLHSELNLSSLELGDSALYFCASSVGVSGPYNEQFFGPGTRLTVL.

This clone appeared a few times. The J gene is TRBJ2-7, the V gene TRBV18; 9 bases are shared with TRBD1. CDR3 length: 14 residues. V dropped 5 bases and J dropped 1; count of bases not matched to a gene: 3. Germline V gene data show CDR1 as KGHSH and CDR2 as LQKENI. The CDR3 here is CASSADRGSYEQYF. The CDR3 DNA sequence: TGTGCCAGCTCAGCGGACAGGGGATCCTACGAGCAGTACTTC.

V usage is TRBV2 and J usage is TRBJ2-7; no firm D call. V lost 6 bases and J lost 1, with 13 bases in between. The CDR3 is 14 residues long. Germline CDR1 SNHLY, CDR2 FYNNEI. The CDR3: CASSATRNSYEQYF. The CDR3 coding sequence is TGTGCCAGCAGCGCTACCAGGAATTCCTACGAGCAGTACTTC.

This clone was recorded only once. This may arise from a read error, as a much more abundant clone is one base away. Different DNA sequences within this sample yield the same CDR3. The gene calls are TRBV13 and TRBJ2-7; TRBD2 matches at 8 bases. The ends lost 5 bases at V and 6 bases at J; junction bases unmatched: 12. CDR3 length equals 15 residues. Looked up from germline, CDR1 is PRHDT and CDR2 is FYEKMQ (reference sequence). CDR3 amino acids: CASSDSRAGATEQYF. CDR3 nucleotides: TGTGCCAGCAGCGATAGCCGAGCGGGGGCCACCGAGCAGTACTTC.

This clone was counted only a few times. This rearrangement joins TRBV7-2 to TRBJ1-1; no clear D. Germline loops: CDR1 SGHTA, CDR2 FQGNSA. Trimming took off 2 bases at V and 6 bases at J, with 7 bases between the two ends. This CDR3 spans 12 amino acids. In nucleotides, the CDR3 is TGTGCCAGCAGCTTAAAACAACCTGAAGCTTTCTTT. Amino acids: CASSLKQPEAFF.

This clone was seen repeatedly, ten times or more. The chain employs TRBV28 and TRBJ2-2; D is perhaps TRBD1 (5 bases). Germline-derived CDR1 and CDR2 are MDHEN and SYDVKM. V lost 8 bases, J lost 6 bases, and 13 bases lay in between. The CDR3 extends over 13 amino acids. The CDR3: CASDTGQPGELFF. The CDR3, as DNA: TGTGCCAGCGATACCGGACAACCCGGGGAGCTGTTTTTT.

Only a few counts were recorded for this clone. CDR3 sequence: CASSIGARDGYTF. CDR3 nucleotides: TGTGCCAGTAGTATCGGTGCCAGGGATGGCTACACCTTC. The rearrangement uses TRBV19 and TRBJ1-2; weak D call: TRBD1 (5 bases). This CDR3 spans 13 amino acids. The V and J ends lost 3 bases and 6 bases respectively, with 11 bases between them. Germline CDR1 LNHDA, CDR2 SQIVND (reference sequence).

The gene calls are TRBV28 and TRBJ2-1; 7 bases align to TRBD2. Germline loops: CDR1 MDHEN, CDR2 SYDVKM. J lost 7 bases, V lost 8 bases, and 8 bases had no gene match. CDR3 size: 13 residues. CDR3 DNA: TGTGCCAGCGAGTCAGGGAGGGGTAATGAGCAGTTCTTC. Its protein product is CASESGRGNEQFF.